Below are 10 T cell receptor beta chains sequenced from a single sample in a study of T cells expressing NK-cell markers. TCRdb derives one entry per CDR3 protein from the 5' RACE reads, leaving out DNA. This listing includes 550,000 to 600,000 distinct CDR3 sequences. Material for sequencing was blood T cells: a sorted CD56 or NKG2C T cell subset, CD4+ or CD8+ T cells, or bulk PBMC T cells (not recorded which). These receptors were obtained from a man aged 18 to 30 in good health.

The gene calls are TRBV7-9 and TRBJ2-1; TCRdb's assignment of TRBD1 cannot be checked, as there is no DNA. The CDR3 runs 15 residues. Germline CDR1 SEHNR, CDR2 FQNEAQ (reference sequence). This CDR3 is CASSSWDSRGDEQFF.

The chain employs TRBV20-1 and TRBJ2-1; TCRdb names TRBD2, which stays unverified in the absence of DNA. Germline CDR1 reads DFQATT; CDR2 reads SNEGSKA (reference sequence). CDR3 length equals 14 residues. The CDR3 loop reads CSARGGQSNNEQFF.

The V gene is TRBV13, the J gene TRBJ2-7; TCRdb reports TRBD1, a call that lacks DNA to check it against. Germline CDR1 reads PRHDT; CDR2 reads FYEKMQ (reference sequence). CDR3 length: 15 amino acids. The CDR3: CASSLLPGVSYEQYF.

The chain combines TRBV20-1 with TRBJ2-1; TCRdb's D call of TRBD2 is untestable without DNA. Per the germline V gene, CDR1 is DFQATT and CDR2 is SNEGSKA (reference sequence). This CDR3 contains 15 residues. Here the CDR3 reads CSAPSSGRISHEQFF.

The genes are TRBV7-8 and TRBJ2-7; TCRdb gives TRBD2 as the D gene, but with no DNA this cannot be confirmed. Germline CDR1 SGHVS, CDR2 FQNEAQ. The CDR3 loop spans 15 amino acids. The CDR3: CASSSTGHSSYEQYF.

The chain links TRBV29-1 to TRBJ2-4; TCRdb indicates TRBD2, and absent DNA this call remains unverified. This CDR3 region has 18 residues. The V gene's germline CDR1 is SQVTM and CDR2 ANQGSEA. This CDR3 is CSVEESSGGSRAKNIQYF.

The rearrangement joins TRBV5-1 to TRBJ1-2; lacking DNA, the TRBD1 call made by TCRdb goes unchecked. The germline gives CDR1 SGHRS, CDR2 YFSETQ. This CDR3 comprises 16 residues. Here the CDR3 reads CASSPRAAGQLYGYTF.

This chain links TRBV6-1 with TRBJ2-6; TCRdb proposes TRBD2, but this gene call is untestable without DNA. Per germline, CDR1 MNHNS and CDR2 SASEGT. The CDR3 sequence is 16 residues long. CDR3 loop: CASSFSGRAGANVLTF.

The CDR3 protein is CASSLTSGSTGYEQYF. The chain combines TRBV12-3 or TRBV12-4 with TRBJ2-7; TCRdb's D gene call, TRBD2, goes unchecked for lack of DNA. The length of the CDR3 is 16 residues.

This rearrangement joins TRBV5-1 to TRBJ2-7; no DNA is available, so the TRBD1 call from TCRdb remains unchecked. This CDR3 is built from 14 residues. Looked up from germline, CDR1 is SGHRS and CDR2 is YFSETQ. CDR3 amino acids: CASSPHRGSYEQYF.